These T cell receptor beta chains were read from a single sample in a study of blood T cell repertoires in COVID-19. Clones were read by immunoSEQ multiplex PCR, and TCRdb kept only the in-frame ones, dropping some. The sample holds 60,000 to 75,000 clones, roughly 80% seen once. Material: peripheral blood. The receptors derive from a human donor in a cohort sampled during active COVID-19. Both conserved end residues are part of each CDR3. Fields, in order: J gene, CDR3 length, V gene, D gene, clone size, CDR3 DNA, CDR3 protein. The D gene is left open where the match is weak. Clone size is not always given. Where it is, it says once, few, many or a class for expanded clones.

TRBJ2-1 15 TRBV27 . . TGTGCCAGCAGTTCCCCGGCAGTCGGGGTCAATGAGCAGTTCTTC CASSSPAVGVNEQFF
TRBJ2-1 15 TRBV5-5 TRBD2 . TGTGCCAGCAGCTCCGGGACTAGCATTGTGCATGAGCAGTTCTTC CASSSGTSIVHEQFF
TRBJ2-7 13 TRBV3-1/TRBV3-2 . . TGTGCCAGCAGCCGACACCACTCCTACGAGCAGTACTTC CASSRHHSYEQYF
TRBJ1-2 14 TRBV14 . . TGTGCCAGCAGCCAAACGAGCCCTAACTATGGCTACACCTTC CASSQTSPNYGYTF
TRBJ1-2 11 TRBV10-3 . . TGTGCCATCTCCCGGGATTCTGGCTACACCTTC CAISRDSGYTF
TRBJ1-6 15 TRBV5-1 . many TGCGCCAGCAGCTTAAGATTCAGTTCCAATTCACCCCTCCACTTT CASSLRFSSNSPLHF
TRBJ1-3 16 TRBV6-5 . few TGTGCCAGCAGTTACGGACGGGGAATCTCTGGAAACACCATATATTTT CASSYGRGISGNTIYF
TRBJ2-5 13 TRBV4-1 TRBD2 . TGCGCCAGCAGCCGACTAGCAGGAGAGACCCAGTACTTC CASSRLAGETQYF
TRBJ2-5 14 TRBV11-2 . . TGTGCCAGCAGCCATCGTAGGGGCCAAGAGACCCAGTACTTC CASSHRRGQETQYF
TRBJ1-1 18 TRBV14 . once TGTGCCAGCAGCCAAGTAAAAAAGACCCAGGGTTTGGACACTGAAGCTTTCTTT CASSQVKKTQGLDTEAFF
TRBJ2-3 17 TRBV5-1 . . TGCGCCAGCAGCTTGGACAGGGCTGCCATAGGGGCAGATACGCAGTATTTT CASSLDRAAIGADTQYF
TRBJ1-6 12 TRBV7-9 . few TGTGCCAGCAGCTCCGGTCGTTCACCCCTCCACTTT CASSSGRSPLHF
TRBJ2-1 16 TRBV19 . . TGTGCCAGTAGCCCGACCGGGACACGATACCCCAATGAGCAGTTCTTC CASSPTGTRYPNEQFF
TRBJ2-3 18 TRBV27 . . TGTGCCAGCAGCCTCCTTCCGGCCGTGGGGGGTCGCACAGATACGCAGTATTTT CASSLLPAVGGRTDTQYF
TRBJ1-1 15 TRBV6-5 . . TGTGCCAGCAGTTATGGGTCAGGGTGGGACACTGAAGCTTTCTTT CASSYGSGWDTEAFF
TRBJ1-2 13 TRBV29-1 . . TGCAGCGTTCAGAAACAGGGTTCTTATGGCTACACCTTC CSVQKQGSYGYTF
TRBJ2-2 14 TRBV10-3 TRBD2 . TGTGCCACCCGTGGGACTAGCGGGGGCGGGGAGCTGTTTTTT CATRGTSGGGELFF
TRBJ2-7 16 TRBV5-1 . . TGCGCCAGCAGCGAAAAGTCCACTACGAGCTCCTACGAGCAGTACTTC CASSEKSTTSSYEQYF
TRBJ1-1 13 TRBV7-2 . . TGTGCCAGCAGCTCCGAACAGAACCAAGAAGCTTTCTTT CASSSEQNQEAFF
TRBJ1-3 14 TRBV7-6 . . TGTGCCAGCAGCTTGAGGAAGACTGGAAACACCATATATTTT CASSLRKTGNTIYF
TRBJ2-3 16 TRBV5-1 TRBD2 . TGCGCCAGCAGCTCAGCTAGCGGGAGAAGCACAGATACGCAGTATTTT CASSSASGRSTDTQYF
TRBJ2-7 14 TRBV11-2 TRBD1 . TGTGCCAGCAGCTTAGTTACAGGGGCCCAAGCGCAGTACTTC CASSLVTGAQAQYF
TRBJ1-4 13 TRBV2 . few TGTGCCAGCCGAAGGGGCTCTAATGAAAAACTGTTTTTT CASRRGSNEKLFF